Presented here are 6 T cell receptor beta chains from one specimen sequenced in a study of shared clonotypes between healthy human individuals. Profiled with immunoSEQ multiplex PCR; TCRdb holds only in-frame clones, not every one. The repertoire includes around 2,100,000 clones, roughly 95% of them detected once, and around 1.2% sits in the top ten. Naive CD8 cells, CD45RO-negative and positively selected for CCR7, excluded terminally differentiated effector memory CD45RA+ cells. The sample comprised naive CD8+ T cells sorted from blood. The origin of the receptors is a man younger than 30 in good health.

The chain joins TRBV2 to TRBJ1-6, with D possibly being TRBD1 (5 bases). Between the trimmed V and J ends, which lost 9 bases and 8 bases, there was a span of 17 bases. Per germline, CDR1 SNHLY and CDR2 FYNNEI. This CDR3 spans 14 amino acids. In DNA form, the CDR3 reads TGTGCCAGAAACGCGAAGCAGGGTGATTCACCCCTCCACTTT. Translating it yields CARNAKQGDSPLHF.

The rearrangement uses TRBV19 and TRBJ1-3; D not resolved. The germline V gene encodes CDR1 LNHDA and CDR2 SQIVND (reference sequence). The length of the CDR3 is 16 residues. V lost 1 base, J lost 0 bases, and 10 bases lay in between. CDR3 protein: CASSIAPGGSGNTIYF. The CDR3 DNA reads TGTGCCAGTAGTATAGCGCCCGGAGGCTCTGGAAACACCATATATTTT.

The chain uses TRBV7-9 and TRBJ2-1; 8 nucleotides line up with TRBD2. The CDR3 spans 18 residues. Germline V CDR1 and CDR2: SEHNR, FQNEAQ (reference sequence). The V and J ends lost 5 bases and 6 bases, in that order; junction bases with no gene match: 18. DNA for the CDR3: TGTGCCAGCAGCCCGCGTTCGACGGGAGGGCCCGAGTCCAATGAGCAGTTCTTC. It codes for CASSPRSTGGPESNEQFF.

This sequence joins TRBV7-9 and TRBJ1-5, with no clear D. CDR1 is SEHNR and CDR2 is FQNEAQ in the germline V gene (reference sequence). Trimming shortened V by 5 bases and J by 9 bases, and 14 bases separated the two germline ends. There are 13 residues in the CDR3. CDR3 protein: CASSPDTLGPQHF. DNA of the CDR3: TGTGCCAGCAGCCCCGACACCCTAGGGCCCCAGCATTTT.

In the case of this clone: The same CDR3 can be traced to other DNA sequences in this sample. This rearrangement joins TRBV27 to TRBJ2-1; maybe TRBD2 (6 bases). Between the trimmed V and J ends, which lost 0 bases and 0 bases, there was a span of 9 bases. The CDR3 is 16 amino acids. Germline V lookup: CDR1 MNHEY, CDR2 SMNVEV (reference sequence). The CDR3 protein is CASSLSGGSSYNEQFF. CDR3 coding DNA: TGTGCCAGCAGTTTATCTGGGGGGAGCTCCTACAATGAGCAGTTCTTC.

CDR3 sequence: CASSQDPAGFYEQYF. The CDR3 nucleotides are TGCGCCAGCAGCCAAGATCCTGCCGGGTTCTACGAGCAGTACTTC. The chain uses TRBV4-1 and TRBJ2-7; no definite D call. V lost 0 bases and J 3 bases, leaving 12 bases between the germline ends. This CDR3 is 15 amino acids long. CDR1 MGHRA and CDR2 YSYEKL come from the germline V gene.